One sample yielded the 5 T cell receptor beta chains listed below, sequenced in a study of CD8 T cells in cerebrospinal fluid in Alzheimer's disease. After re-calling the 10x single-cell sequencing reads, TCRdb lists one entry per CDR3 protein, DNA absent. Its listing shows 800 to 1,100 distinct CDR3 sequences. The sample was cerebrospinal fluid. The source of these receptors is a human donor in good health.

In terms of frequency, this clonotype is medium-sized. The rearrangement joins TRBV28 to TRBJ1-4. CDR1 and CDR2 from the germline V gene are MDHEN and SYDVKM. CDR3 size: 12 residues. The CDR3 region is CASRSTNEKLFF.

This clonotype shows up as medium-sized by frequency. CDR3 in amino acids: CASSRLQPIGEKLFF. The chain combines TRBV7-9 with TRBJ1-4. Germline CDR1 SEHNR, CDR2 FQNEAQ (reference sequence). The CDR3 is 15 amino acids.

Frequency places this clonotype as medium-sized. The rearrangement joins TRBV20-1 to TRBJ2-7; TCRdb names TRBD2, which stays unverified in the absence of DNA. The length of the CDR3 is 16 residues. The germline V gene encodes CDR1 DFQATT and CDR2 SNEGSKA (reference sequence). The CDR3 reads CSARASGNDASYEQYF.

In terms of frequency, this clonotype is medium-sized. The chain couples TRBV7-9 to TRBJ2-2; TCRdb designates TRBD2, a call that cannot be tested without DNA. Germline V gives CDR1 SEHNR, CDR2 FQNEAQ (reference sequence). The CDR3 has 15 residues. CDR3 protein: CASSFLAGVTGELFF.

This clonotype is labeled medium-sized based on frequency. The chain carries TRBV20-1 and TRBJ1-5. There are 14 residues in the CDR3. Germline-derived CDR1 and CDR2 are DFQATT and SNEGSKA (reference sequence). This chain's CDR3 is CSARERSVLGPQHF.